These T cell receptor beta chains were read from a single sample in a study of T cells in Graves' hyperthyroidism and ophthalmopathy. TCRdb independently ran MiXCR on the multiplex PCR reads; one entry per CDR3 protein. This sample has fewer than 400,000 distinct CDR3 sequences; more than 12% occur once, and the top ten carry over 25%. The sequenced sample was blood. The source is a man over 45 with Graves' ophthalmopathy. CDR3s include the opening cysteine and the closing phenylalanine or tryptophan. The D gene is left open where the match is weak. Size tells how often a clone was seen (once, few, many) or the class of an expanded clone, and some rows leave it out.

>many|NA|TRBJ2-3|TRBV2
TGTGCCAGCAGGACATCATCCCCACCAGATACGCAGTATTTT
CASRTSSPPDTQYF
>many|NA|TRBJ1-1|TRBV13
TGTGCCAGCAGGCACAGGTCGGGGATGAACACTGAAGCTTTCTTT
CASRHRSGMNTEAFF
>few|TRBD1|TRBJ2-2|TRBV12-3/TRBV12-4
TGTGCCAGCAGTTTAGCGCTGGGGACAGATCCCGGGGAGCTGTTTTTT
CASSLALGTDPGELFF
>few|TRBD1|TRBJ2-1|TRBV18
TGTGCCAGCTCGCCTACAGGGGGCGCGTCCAATGAGCAGTTCTTC
CASSPTGGASNEQFF
>NA|TRBD2|TRBJ2-7|TRBV28
TGTGCCAGCCGACTATCCTTGGCTAGCGGGTACGAGCAGTACTTC
CASRLSLASGYEQYF
>few|NA|TRBJ2-1|TRBV4-1
TGCGCCAGCAGCCATTGGATCCCCAACAATGAGCAGTTCTTC
CASSHWIPNNEQFF
>many|NA|TRBJ1-2|TRBV20-1
TGCAGTGCTAGAAGAATCGCCGGGGAGTACTACACCTTC
CSARRIAGEYYTF
>NA|NA|TRBJ2-4|TRBV19
TGTGCCAGTAGTATCCAATCAGGGATAGGGGCCAAAAACATTCAGTACTTC
CASSIQSGIGAKNIQYF
>NA|NA|TRBJ2-7|TRBV5-6
TGTGCCAGCAGCTTTTCATCCTCATGGGGGGCCGGCGAGCAGTACTTC
CASSFSSSWGAGEQYF
>many|TRBD2|TRBJ2-7|TRBV28
TGTTCGGCTAGCGGGAGGGTTCCCCTCTACGAGCAGTACTTC
CSASGRVPLYEQYF
>NA|NA|TRBJ2-3|TRBV5-1
TGCGCCAGCAGCTCGGGGACTCAACGGGATACGCAGTATTTT
CASSSGTQRDTQYF
>NA|NA|TRBJ2-4|TRBV14
TGTGCCAGCAGCCAAGAGTGGGCAGGGCCGTTGGCCAAAAACATTCAGTACTTC
CASSQEWAGPLAKNIQYF
>NA|TRBD2|TRBJ2-1|TRBV7-9
TGTGCCAGCAGCTTGGCTAGCGGGAGCTCCTACAATGGGCAGTTCTTC
CASSLASGSSYNGQFF
>many|NA|TRBJ2-3|TRBV20-1
TGCAGTGCTAGAGATCGGGTCACAAGCACAGATACGCAGTATTTT
CSARDRVTSTDTQYF
>many|TRBD1|TRBJ2-3|TRBV11-3
TGTGCCAGCAGCTTCCCGGGACAGGGAGAGGATACGCAGTATTTT
CASSFPGQGEDTQYF
>NA|NA|TRBJ2-5|TRBV29-1
TGCAGCGTTGATCGGGGGACCCAGTACTTC
CSVDRGTQYF
>few|TRBD2|TRBJ2-1|TRBV19
TGTGCCAGTAGTATAATAGGTAGCGGGTCCTACAATGAGCAGTTCTTC
CASSIIGSGSYNEQFF
>many|NA|TRBJ2-7|TRBV2
TGTGCCAGCAGTGACAGGGGCCCACCCTCCTACGAGCAGTACTTC
CASSDRGPPSYEQYF
>few|NA|TRBJ2-7|TRBV10-2
TGCGCCAGCAGTGAATCGGGGGGACAGTCCTACGAGCAGTACTTC
CASSESGGQSYEQYF
>NA|NA|TRBJ2-7|TRBV14
TGTGCCAGCAGCCCGTCCGGCGGGACCGCCTACGAGCAGTACTTC
CASSPSGGTAYEQYF
>NA|NA|TRBJ2-3|TRBV20-1
TGCAGTGCTGTAGGGGGCGGGAGAGGGGGTATGGGTTCAGATACGCAGTATTTT
CSAVGGGRGGMGSDTQYF
>many|TRBD2|TRBJ2-1|TRBV6-1
TGTGCCAGCAGTGAACCGGGACTAGCAAATGAGCAGTTCTTC
CASSEPGLANEQFF
>NA|NA|TRBJ1-5|TRBV6-1
TGTGCCAGCAGTGGCTCAGGGCGGAATCAGCCCCAGCATTTT
CASSGSGRNQPQHF
>NA|TRBD1|TRBJ2-6|TRBV6-1
TGTGCCAGCAGTTCGACAGGGGCTGGGGCCAACGTCCTGACTTTC
CASSSTGAGANVLTF
>many|TRBD2|TRBJ2-1|TRBV9
TGTGCCAGCAGCATCGGCGCGGGAGGGCCTTACAATGAGCAGTTCTTC
CASSIGAGGPYNEQFF
>NA|NA|TRBJ1-5|TRBV6-1
TGTGCCAGCAGGGAGTCGGACAGTAGAATCCTGACCCAGCATTTT
CASRESDSRILTQHF
>NA|TRBD2|TRBJ2-1|TRBV3-1
TGTGCCAGCAGCAGACTAGCTGCCGGGCAGTTCTTC
CASSRLAAGQFF
>NA|NA|TRBJ1-1|TRBV5-1
TGCGCCAGCAGCTTGCAGTCCGGTATGAACACTGAAGCTTTCTTT
CASSLQSGMNTEAFF
>many|NA|TRBJ2-7|TRBV24-1
TGTGCCACCAGTGATAGGCTGGAGCAGTACTTC
CATSDRLEQYF
>many|NA|TRBJ2-5|TRBV7-2
TGTGCCAGCAGCGTCAACCCAGAGACCCAGTACTTC
CASSVNPETQYF
>few|TRBD2|TRBJ2-1|TRBV20-1
TGCAGTGCTAGAGATTCGACTAGCGGAAGCTCCTACAATGAGCAGTTCTTC
CSARDSTSGSSYNEQFF